The entry below describes one T cell receptor (beta chain). This specimen belongs to a study of blood T cell repertoires in COVID-19. Study-level information: Material from acute and convalescent COVID-19 was sourced from the United States, Italy and Spain.

CDR1 and CDR2 (germline): LNHDA, SQIVND (reference sequence). Trimming took 9 bases from V and 8 from J, leaving 19 bases between them. The length of the CDR3 is 14 residues. Measured with immunoSEQ multiplex PCR; TCRdb has only the in-frame clones, and not every one. The data show 150,000 or so clones, 82% seen once. Sample: PBMCs or T cells enriched from blood (not recorded which). This TCR was sampled from a man aged 45-65 years who had recovered from COVID-19. The genes are TRBV19 and TRBJ1-4; the D is unclear. This CDR3 reads CASKRPGIREKLFF. CDR3 DNA sequence: TGTGCCAGCAAGCGTCCGGGAATACGGGAAAAACTGTTTTTT. Full variable domain (missing parts from reference TRBV19 and TRBJ1-4): DGGITQSPKYLFRKEGQNVTLSCEQNLNHDAMYWYRQDPGQGLRLIYYSQIVNDFQKGDIAEGYSVSREKKESFPLTVTSAQKNPTAFYLCASKRPGIREKLFFGSGTQLSVL.